This T cell receptor (beta chain) originates from a study of long-term antiretroviral therapy in people with HIV. Regarding this clone: What it binds is not known.

Donors needed at least one pre-ART PBMC sample plus at least two post-ART samples. There were about 1-11 million cryopreserved PBMC in the samples before DNA extraction. Trimming left V 5 bases short and J 0 bases short, with 10 bases between. In germline, CDR1 is SGHTA, CDR2 FQGNSA. The CDR3 covers 15 residues. This was the immunoSEQ v3.0 assay at survey level. Data came from immunoSEQ multiplex PCR; TCRdb stores just in-frame clones and leaves some out. The data show tens of thousands of clones, 95% seen once. Study-wide results and limits: HIV repertoires spanned narrower CDR3 length ranges than controls.

The receptor's source is a man between 45 and 60 years old with HIV. The specimen was unsorted PBMCs, collected 5.3 years after starting antiretroviral therapy. The chain has TRBV7-2 and TRBJ2-2, with a weak D call TRBD1 (6 bases). The CDR3 protein is CASSPGTTNTGELFF. CDR3 nucleotide sequence: TGTGCCAGCAGCCCCGGGACAACGAACACCGGGGAGCTGTTTTTT.